This T cell receptor beta chain was sequenced for a study of metastatic and nonmetastatic thyroid tumors. This clone has at least ten counts. Patients had received no treatment of any kind before thyroid surgery. TCRdb re-called clones from the PCR reads using MiXCR. Counted here are tens of thousands of clones, more than 12% occurring once; the ten biggest clones make up 2.5% to 3.5%. The V and J ends lost 1 base and 3 bases, in that order; junction bases with no gene match: 6. CDR3 length: 18 residues. The chain joins TRBV12-3 or TRBV12-4 to TRBJ2-1; TRBD2 agrees at 13 bases. The sequenced material came from blood. The clonotype comes from a female donor with papillary thyroid cancer or a benign thyroid nodule (not recorded which). Some clones in this sample may be carry-over from other donors' samples. The CDR3 sequence: CASSLDGLAGAFYNEQFF. CDR3 nucleotides: TGTGCCAGCAGTTTAGACGGACTAGCGGGAGCCTTCTACAATGAGCAGTTCTTC.